The rows below give T cell receptor beta chains drawn from one sample of a study of early T cells in non-severe SARS-CoV-2 infection. Using its own MiXCR run on the 5' RACE reads, TCRdb lists one record per CDR3 protein. The sample yields about 36,000 distinct CDR3 sequences, over 8.5% seen once. Sequencing was performed on whole blood. The receptors were gathered from an adult who was a healthcare worker with PCR-confirmed SARS-CoV-2 infection or an uninfected control (not recorded which). CDR3s include the opening cysteine and the closing phenylalanine or tryptophan. D genes are given only for firm matches. Some rows have no size entry. The others give once, few or many, or a class for an expanded clone.

j_call | v_call | d_call | clone_size | cdr3_aa | cdr3_nt
TRBJ1-1 | TRBV6-6 | TRBD1 | many | CASSYSGTGGRKAFF | TGTGCCAGCAGTTACAGCGGGACAGGGGGCCGGAAAGCTTTCTTT
TRBJ2-3 | TRBV7-2 | TRBD2 | many | CASSLERGSTDTQYF | TGTGCCAGCAGCTTGGAGCGGGGGAGCACAGATACGCAGTATTTT
TRBJ2-1 | TRBV5-1 | TRBD1 | many | CASSLEYRGGAVSYNEQFF | TGCGCCAGCAGCTTGGAGTACAGGGGTGGGGCGGTATCCTACAATGAGCAGTTCTTC
TRBJ2-5 | TRBV10-1 | TRBD2 | many | CAGERGVHQETQYF | TGCGCCGGCGAGCGGGGGGTACACCAAGAGACCCAGTACTTC
TRBJ2-2 | TRBV29-1 | . | many | CSVRGDGELFF | TGCAGCGTCAGGGGTGACGGGGAGCTGTTTTTT
TRBJ1-2 | TRBV5-1 | TRBD1 | many | CASSIDRGTSYGYTF | TGCGCCAGCAGCATAGACAGGGGAACTTCGTATGGCTACACCTTC
TRBJ1-1 | TRBV5-5 | TRBD1 | many | CASSVGTGLAEAFF | TGTGCCAGCAGCGTCGGGACAGGGCTTGCTGAAGCTTTCTTT
TRBJ2-2 | TRBV7-6 | TRBD1 | many | CASSPWDRANTGELFF | TGTGCCAGCAGCCCATGGGACAGGGCGAACACCGGGGAGCTGTTTTTT
TRBJ2-7 | TRBV12-3/TRBV12-4 | TRBD2 | many | CASSETSHEQYF | TGTGCCAGCAGTGAGACTAGCCACGAGCAGTACTTC
TRBJ2-3 | TRBV6-1 | . | many | CASMASDTDTQYF | TGTGCCAGCATGGCTAGCGACACAGATACGCAGTATTTT
TRBJ1-1 | TRBV12-3/TRBV12-4 | . | many | CASSFGVANTEAFF | TGTGCCAGCAGCTTTGGTGTGGCTAACACTGAAGCTTTCTTT
TRBJ2-1 | TRBV7-2 | . | many | CASSGGLHNEQFF | TGTGCCAGCAGCGGGGGACTCCACAATGAGCAGTTCTTC
TRBJ2-2 | TRBV11-2 | . | many | CASSYTRSSNTGELFF | TGTGCCAGCAGCTACACTCGGTCCTCGAACACCGGGGAGCTGTTTTTT
TRBJ2-1 | TRBV7-2 | TRBD1 | . | CASSFTGGGEQFF | TGTGCCAGCAGCTTTACAGGGGGCGGTGAGCAGTTCTTC
TRBJ2-3 | TRBV29-1 | TRBD2 | many | CSGSSGGAGDTQYF | TGCAGCGGCAGTAGCGGGGGAGCCGGAGATACGCAGTATTTT
TRBJ1-2 | TRBV7-2 | . | . | CASTSPDTEDSRFYGYTF | TGTGCCAGCACCTCTCCGGACACTGAAGACAGCCGATTCTATGGCTACACCTTC
TRBJ2-3 | TRBV6-4 | TRBD2 | many | CASSDGTSGTDTQYF | TGTGCCAGCAGTGACGGGACTAGCGGCACAGATACGCAGTATTTT
TRBJ1-5 | TRBV7-2 | . | many | CASSLVSAVGNQPQHF | TGTGCCAGCAGCTTAGTGTCCGCCGTAGGCAATCAGCCCCAGCATTTT
TRBJ2-7 | TRBV29-1 | . | few | CSVEDRLKQYF | TGCAGCGTTGAAGACCGTTTAAAGCAGTACTTC
TRBJ2-7 | TRBV6-5 | . | . | CASRGLDAYEQYF | TGTGCCAGCAGGGGACTGGACGCCTACGAGCAGTACTTC
TRBJ1-4 | TRBV14 | . | many | CASSQALSPNEKLFF | TGTGCCAGCAGCCAAGCTTTGAGCCCAAATGAAAAACTGTTTTTT
TRBJ1-4 | TRBV9 | . | . | CASSVTGGLEKLFF | TGTGCCAGCAGCGTGACTGGGGGATTGGAAAAACTGTTTTTT
TRBJ1-2 | TRBV6-1 | TRBD1 | many | CASSSDRGDYGYTF | TGTGCCAGCAGTTCGGACAGGGGAGACTATGGCTACACCTTC
TRBJ2-2 | TRBV7-2 | TRBD1 | . | CASSSGQGDTGELFF | TGTGCCAGCAGCTCGGGACAGGGGGACACCGGGGAGCTGTTTTTT
TRBJ2-1 | TRBV4-1 | TRBD1 | many | CASSQEVRDRASEQFF | TGCGCCAGCAGCCAAGAAGTCCGGGACAGGGCGTCCGAGCAGTTCTTC
TRBJ2-7 | TRBV28 | TRBD1 | . | CASSNTPGQSYEQYF | TGTGCCAGCAGCAACACCCCGGGACAGTCCTACGAGCAGTACTTC
TRBJ2-1 | TRBV28 | . | many | CASSPGLSNEQFF | TGTGCCAGCAGCCCCGGTCTCTCCAATGAGCAGTTCTTC
TRBJ2-1 | TRBV11-2 | . | many | CASSSATGTLLREQFF | TGTGCCAGCAGCTCCGCTACCGGGACCCTTCTACGTGAGCAGTTCTTC
TRBJ2-1 | TRBV12-3/TRBV12-4 | TRBD2 | . | CASSFLRGGLNEQFF | TGTGCCAGCAGTTTTTTGCGGGGGGGCCTTAATGAGCAGTTCTTC
TRBJ1-1 | TRBV28 | . | . | CASSFPGRPKAFF | TGTGCCAGCAGTTTCCCTGGGAGGCCAAAAGCTTTCTTT
TRBJ1-1 | TRBV12-5 | . | few | CASGLEHTNTEAFF | TGTGCTAGTGGTTTAGAACATACGAACACTGAAGCTTTCTTT